These 31 T cell receptor gamma chains were all obtained from the same sample, sequenced in a study of intestinal T cells in coeliac disease (dated by TCRdb to 2019 to 2021). Genomic DNA was extracted with the QIAamp DNA FFPE tissue kit from ten 5-um FFPE scrolls per case. Receptor libraries were prepared by multiplex PCR. Sequencing was carried out with an Ion Torrent PGM. The LymphoTrack kit, which has primers carrying Illumina adapters, was used to amplify TRG repertoires from roughly 220 ng of biopsy DNA. TCRdb recomputed clones from the public reads with CATT; identical DNA rows were then combined. This sample comprises approximately 280 gamma-chain clones, 55% to 70% of them detected only once. The ten largest account for around 70% of the sample. Input material: a duodenal biopsy. These TCRs come from a human donor who served as a control with a normal duodenal biopsy, not a healthy volunteer.

This chain uses TRGV2 with TRGJ1 or TRGJ2. Germline V gene lookup returns CDR1 EGSNGY and CDR2 YDSYNSKV. The CDR3 covers 16 residues. V was pared by 0 bases and J by 3 bases, with 11 bases of the junction left unmatched. CDR3 DNA: TGTGCCACCTGGGACGGGCCCTGGGGGGGTTATTATAAGAAACTCTTT. It specifies CATWDGPWGGYYKKLF.

The rearrangement uses TRGV10 and TRGJP2. TRGV10 is an open reading frame, and its role is uncertain. Trimming took 8 bases from V and 2 from J; bases not matched to a gene: 12. The CDR3 spans 16 residues. Written as DNA, the CDR3 is TGTGCTGCGTGGGAGCGCGGATTGAGTAGTGATTGGATCAAGACGTTT. It translates to CAAWERGLSSDWIKTF.

In its sample, this clone was seen a few times. Other DNA sequences of this sample code for an identical CDR3. The chain has TRGV4 and TRGJP1. Per germline, CDR1 EGSTGY and CDR2 YDSYTSSV. V gave up 4 bases and J gave up 14 bases; unmatched junction bases: 4. The CDR3 totals 10 residues. The CDR3 bases are TGTGCCACCTGGGACGGTTTCAAGATATTT. It specifies CATWDGFKIF.

The rearrangement uses TRGV2 and TRGJ1 or TRGJ2. CDR1 and CDR2 (germline): EGSNGY, YDSYNSKV. The CDR3 spans 10 residues. CDR3 sequence (DNA): TGTGCACCTGGGACTGCTAAGAAACTCTTT. The encoded protein is CAPGTAKKLF.

The J gene is TRGJ1 or TRGJ2, the V gene TRGV10. TRGV10 qualifies as an ORF whose function is uncertain. The CDR3 covers 10 residues. The CDR3 sequence: CACVGPGKLF. The CDR3 bases are TGTGCCTGCGTGGGCCCTGGGAAACTCTTT.

Points on this clone: A far larger clone is only one base removed, so a read error is likely. This specimen includes other DNA sequences encoding the same CDR3. The chain carries TRGV8 and TRGJ1 or TRGJ2. Germline CDR1 and CDR2: VENAVY and YDSYNSRV. After removal of 5 bases from V and 8 bases from J, the junction contained 6 bases not matched to a gene. The CDR3 loop spans 11 amino acids. CDR3 DNA: TGTGCCACCTGGGGACTTCATAAGAAACTCTTT. Translated, it gives CATWGLHKKLF.

V and J are TRGV8 and TRGJ1 or TRGJ2. Trimming at V came to 4 bases and at J to 0 bases, leaving 15 bases not matched to a gene. Germline CDR1 reads VENAVY; CDR2 reads YDSYNSRV. There are 17 residues in the CDR3. CDR3 sequence reads: CATWESSTHSNYYKKLF. DNA of the CDR3: TGTGCCACCTGGGAGTCCTCCACCCATTCGAATTATTATAAGAAACTCTTT.

This clone came up a few times. J is TRGJ1 or TRGJ2 and V is TRGV10. TRGV10 is placed among ORFs of uncertain function. The CDR3 is made up of 14 amino acids. With V trimmed by 8 bases and J by 3 bases, 11 bases remained unmatched. CDR3 coding DNA: TGTGCTGCGTGGGATTGGAATATTTATTATAAGAAACTCTTT. It encodes CAAWDWNIYYKKLF.

This clone turned up a few times. The rearrangement joins TRGV2 to TRGJP2. The V segment lost 4 bases and the J segment 15 bases; nucleotides outside the gene matches: 11. Germline V gene lookup returns CDR1 EGSNGY and CDR2 YDSYNSKV. The CDR3 spans 12 residues. The CDR3 loop is CATWDRIGVKTF. The CDR3 DNA sequence: TGTGCCACCTGGGATCGGATTGGAGTCAAGACGTTT.

The sample holds a few counts of this clone. This likely stems from a read error, as it lies one base from a far larger clone. This sample also contains other DNA sequences that code for the same CDR3. CDR3 amino acids: CAAWDIFCTTGWFKIF. The CDR3, as DNA: TGTGCTGCGTGGGATATTTTTTGTACCACTGGTTGGTTCAAGATATTC. V is TRGV10 and J is TRGJP1. TRGV10 qualifies as an ORF whose function is uncertain. This CDR3 is built from 16 residues.

This clone was found a few times. Just one base apart from a much larger clone, this may be a read error. Other nucleotide sequences from this sample produce the same CDR3. V usage is TRGV5 and J usage is TRGJP1. The CDR3 spans 16 residues. The V gene's germline CDR1 is VINAFY and CDR2 YDVSNSKD. The CDR3 reads CATWDNLQGTGWFKIF. The CDR3 coding sequence is TGCGCCACCTGGGACAACCTACAGGGAACTGGTTGGTTCAAGATATTT.

DNA for the CDR3: TGTGCTGCGTGGGATTGGGAATATTTGGATTATAAGAAACTCTTT. This encodes CAAWDWEYLDYKKLF. V is TRGV10 and J is TRGJ1 or TRGJ2. TRGV10 falls under the ORF class, with uncertain function. This CDR3 is built from 15 residues. V was pared by 8 bases and J by 5 bases, with 16 bases of the junction left unmatched.

This clone was found a few times. At residue 4, the TCRdb protein and translated DNA are inconsistent; the protein given comes from the DNA. The V call is TRGV9, the J call TRGJ1 or TRGJ2. The germline gives CDR1 GITISATS, CDR2 ISYDGTV (reference sequence). The CDR3 consists of 11 residues. Unmatched junction bases numbered 12, after V lost 8 bases and J lost 11 bases. For the CDR3, the DNA is TGTGCCTTGTTGGGAGTATTCGAGAAACTCTTT. Protein sequence: CALLGVFEKLF.

Comments on this clone: With only one base between it and a far larger clone, this is likely a read error. The sample has other DNA sequences that encode this CDR3 too. The J gene is TRGJ1 or TRGJ2, the V gene TRGV5. The CDR3 covers 15 residues. Germline CDR1 and CDR2: VINAFY and YDVSNSKD. CDR3 in DNA: TGTGCCACTTGGGACAGGCCTTACCTTTATTATAAGAAACTCTTT. It specifies CATWDRPYLYYKKLF.

This clone has more than one count but fewer than ten. A far larger clone is off by one base, so a read error is likely. The sample has other DNA sequences that encode this CDR3 too. V usage is TRGV8 and J usage is TRGJ1 or TRGJ2. This CDR3 region has 11 residues. Germline V gene lookup returns CDR1 VENAVY and CDR2 YDSYNSRV. The CDR3 spells CATWGLHKKLF. The CDR3 region has the DNA TGTGCCACCTGGGGACTCCATAAGAAGCTCTTT.

The chain combines TRGV8 with TRGJ1 or TRGJ2. This CDR3 contains 17 residues. Germline V gives CDR1 VENAVY, CDR2 YDSYNSRV. Losses at the gene ends were 5 bases for V and 0 bases for J; bases not matched to a gene: 16. The CDR3 nucleotides are TGTGCCACCTGGGGATCCTCCACCCATTCGAATTATTATAAGAAACTCTTT. Translating gives CATWGSSTHSNYYKKLF.

The gene calls are TRGV10 and TRGJP1. TRGV10 is designated an ORF whose function remains uncertain. There are 16 residues in the CDR3. Unmatched junction bases numbered 27, after V lost 8 bases and J lost 17 bases. The CDR3 DNA is TGTGCTGCGTGGACCAGGGCGAGGCACTGGTTGGGTTCAAAGATATTT. Translating it yields CAAWTRARHWLGSKIF.

This chain uses TRGV9 with TRGJ1 or TRGJ2. Looked up from germline, CDR1 is GITISATS and CDR2 is ISYDGTV (reference sequence). The CDR3 covers 13 residues. The V gene end was trimmed by 0 bases and the J gene end by 3 bases; junction bases not matched to a gene: 2. CDR3 in amino acids: CALWEVIYYKKLF. Here the CDR3 DNA reads TGTGCCTTGTGGGAGGTGATTTATTATAAGAAACTCTTT.

The V call is TRGV3, the J call TRGJ1 or TRGJ2. V shed 0 bases, J shed 7 bases, and the junction held 9 bases outside the gene matches. CDR3 length: 14 residues. The germline gives CDR1 VTNTFY, CDR2 YDVSTARD (reference sequence). Here the CDR3 reads CATWDRLHGYKKLF. The CDR3 region has the DNA TGTGCCACCTGGGACAGGCTCCATGGGTATAAGAAACTCTTT.

This chain joins TRGV9 and TRGJ1 or TRGJ2. The CDR3 is made up of 12 amino acids. CDR1 is GITISATS and CDR2 is ISYDGTV in the germline V gene (reference sequence). V dropped 8 bases and J dropped 3; count of bases not matched to a gene: 7. CDR3 DNA sequence: TGTGCCTTGTACCTTTGTTATTATAAGAAACTCTTT. It is translated as CALYLCYYKKLF.

In its sample, this clone was seen a few times. The chain combines TRGV9 with TRGJ1 or TRGJ2. In germline, CDR1 is GITISATS, CDR2 ISYDGTV (reference sequence). The CDR3 runs 14 residues. J gave up 0 bases and V 6 bases, and 8 bases lay outside the gene matches. The CDR3, as DNA: TGTGCCTTGTGGAGTGCACCGAATTATTATAAGAAACTCTTT. Its translation: CALWSAPNYYKKLF.

V is TRGV10 and J is TRGJ1 or TRGJ2. TRGV10 is labeled an ORF, and its function is uncertain. The J segment lost 9 bases and the V segment lost 8 bases, leaving 14 bases of the junction unmatched. The CDR3 contains 13 residues. CDR3 nucleotide sequence: TGTGCTGCGTGGGATTATTCTCTGTTTAAGAAACTCTTT. This gives the protein CAAWDYSLFKKLF.

This chain links TRGV2 with TRGJ1 or TRGJ2. Germline V gene data show CDR1 as EGSNGY and CDR2 as YDSYNSKV. After removal of 1 base from V and 6 bases from J, the junction contained 6 bases not matched to a gene. This CDR3 has 13 residues. The CDR3 loop is CATWDGGAYKKLF. The CDR3 bases are TGTGCCACCTGGGACGGAGGGGCTTATAAGAAACTCTTT.

Of note for this clone: This DNA translates differently at residue 7 from the TCRdb protein, which is that of a much larger clone; a read error is likely, and the protein shown is the DNA's own translation. The CDR3 region is CATWDGRYYKKLF. DNA for the CDR3: TGTGCCACCTGGGACGGACGTTATTATAAGAAACTCTTT. J is TRGJ1 or TRGJ2 and V is TRGV2. CDR1 EGSNGY and CDR2 YDSYNSKV come from the germline V gene. V dropped 1 base and J dropped 3; count of bases not matched to a gene: 3. This CDR3 is built from 13 residues.

A note on this clone: The TCRdb protein, from a much larger clone, departs from this DNA's translation at residue 3, likely by read error; the protein shown derives from the DNA. V usage is TRGV8 and J usage is TRGJ1 or TRGJ2. Germline loops: CDR1 VENAVY, CDR2 YDSYNSRV. The CDR3 is 11 residues long. CDR3 nucleotide sequence: TGTGCCGCCTGGGGACTCCATAAGAAACTCTTT. It encodes CAAWGLHKKLF.

A note on this clone: The junction departs from germline at one end; a sequencing error may be responsible. The V and J genes are TRGV2 and TRGJP2. CDR1 is EGSNGY and CDR2 is YDSYNSKV in the germline V gene. The CDR3 totals 12 residues. CDR3 sequence: CADLGSDWTKTF. For the CDR3, the DNA is TGTGCCGACCTGGGATCGGATTGGACCAAGACGTTT.

This clone was counted only a few times. A clone one base away is much larger, so this may be a read error. This CDR3 is also generated by other DNA sequences in the sample. The chain recombines TRGV10 with TRGJ1 or TRGJ2. TRGV10 is placed among ORFs of uncertain function. The CDR3 runs to 12 residues. This chain's CDR3 is CAAWGGYYKKLF. Written as DNA, the CDR3 is TGTGCTGCGTGGGGGGGTTATTACAAGAAACTCTTT.

The chain is built from TRGV5 and TRGJP1. CDR3 size: 16 residues. CDR1 and CDR2 from the germline V gene are VINAFY and YDVSNSKD. CDR3 amino acids: CAHVDNLQGTGWFKIF. DNA for the CDR3: TGTGCTCACGTGGACAACCTACAGGGAACTGGTTGGTTCAAGATATTT.

In the case of this clone: In the same sample, other DNA sequences code for this CDR3. The chain employs TRGV9 and TRGJ1 or TRGJ2. The length of the CDR3 is 15 residues. The germline gives CDR1 GITISATS, CDR2 ISYDGTV (reference sequence). With V trimmed by 5 bases and J by 0 bases, 10 bases remained unmatched. The CDR3 sequence is CALWGGAPNYYKKLF. The CDR3 DNA reads TGTGCCTTGTGGGGAGGTGCACCGAATTATTATAAGAAACTCTTT.

This clone appeared a single time. The chain employs TRGV8 and TRGJ1 or TRGJ2. Germline-derived CDR1 and CDR2 are VENAVY and YDSYNSRV. With 9 bases clipped from V and 5 bases from J, the junction kept 1 base outside the gene matches. CDR3 length equals 9 residues. The CDR3 protein is CATDYKKLF. The CDR3 nucleotides read TGTGCCACCGATTATAAGAAACTCTTT.

The chain is built from TRGV2 and TRGJ1 or TRGJ2. There are 13 residues in the CDR3. Germline assignment: CDR1 EGSNGY and CDR2 YDSYNSKV. Trimming took 0 bases from V and 7 from J; bases not matched to a gene: 6. CDR3 nucleotide sequence: TGTGCCACCTGGGACGGGCGAGACTATAAGAAACTCTTT. Protein product: CATWDGRDYKKLF.